This T cell receptor (beta chain) was sequenced in a study of T cells in Graves' hyperthyroidism and ophthalmopathy. Overall study findings and caveats: Before onset, ophthalmopathy was predicted by the model a median roughly 6.8 months earlier.

On this clonotype: Its matching antigen is unknown.

The germline CDR1 and CDR2 sequences are SGHKS and YYEKEE (reference sequence). The CDR3 has 14 residues. The V and J ends lost 3 bases and 0 bases respectively, with 6 bases between them. TCR beta CDR3 regions were amplified from RNA transcripts. When the TCR CDR3 underwent first-round RT-PCR, the HTBI primer set was used. TCRdb analysed the multiplex PCR reads with MiXCR anew, one entry per CDR3 protein. The top ten clones hold approximately 30% of a sample with around 500,000 distinct CDR3 sequences, about 16% of them seen once. Exclusion of patients followed from uncontrolled infection, other autoimmune disease, pregnancy or lactation. Diagnosis relied on clinical symptoms, serum thyroxine and TRAb, thyroid ultrasound and orbital computed tomography.

This chain joins TRBV5-5 and TRBJ1-4; no clear D gene. The sequence came from a woman younger than 45 with Graves' ophthalmopathy. The sequencing sample was made of blood. CDR3 amino acids: CASSWSPTNEKLFF. DNA for the CDR3: TGTGCCAGCAGCTGGTCCCCAACTAATGAAAAACTGTTTTTT.